These 28 T cell receptor beta chains were all obtained from the same sample, sequenced in a study of cytomegalovirus exposure and HLA in healthy donors. PCR used 60 Vbeta primers and 13 Jbeta primers. Repertoires were generated with immunoSEQ multiplex PCR, while TCRdb's copy carries only in-frame clones and drops some. The sample lists 150,000 to 200,000 clones; 75% to 80% were seen once. The specimen was PBMCs. All receptors come from a man in his forties in good health and CMV-seropositive.

The V and J genes are TRBV7-9 and TRBJ2-1, with a possible D match to TRBD2 (6 bases). The CDR3 is 17 amino acids. Germline assignment: CDR1 SEHNR and CDR2 FQNEAQ (reference sequence). V was clipped by 2 bases and J by 7 bases, with 21 bases between them. The CDR3 loop is CASSLPRRAGESNEQFF. The CDR3, as DNA: TGTGCCAGCAGCTTACCCAGAAGAGCGGGTGAGAGTAATGAGCAGTTCTTC.

The chain carries TRBV21-1 and TRBJ1-4. TRBV21-1 is classified as a pseudogene. The CDR3 has 15 residues. CDR3: CASSPQEAPNEKLFF. As DNA, the CDR3 is TGTGCCAGCAGCCCTCAGGAGGCCCCAAATGAAAAACTGTTTTTT.

The V and J genes are TRBV2 and TRBJ2-3, with a possible D match to TRBD1 (7 bases). Between the trimmed V and J ends, which lost 6 bases and 6 bases, there was a span of 19 bases. Germline values: CDR1 SNHLY, CDR2 FYNNEI. The CDR3 contains 15 residues. The CDR3 DNA sequence: TGTGCCAGCAGGGGAAGACAGGGAGGTCCCGATACGCAGTATTTT. This codes for CASRGRQGGPDTQYF. Together with reference TRBV2 and TRBJ2-3, the CDR3 gives the full variable domain: EPEVTQTPSHQVTQMGQEVILRCVPISNHLYFYWYRQILGQKVEFLVSFYNNEISEKSEIFDDQFSVERPDGSNFTLKIRSTKLEDSAMYFCASRGRQGGPDTQYFGPGTRLTVL.

CDR3 coding DNA: TGTGCCAGCAGCCCCGCGGCGGGGGTTGAGCAGTACTTC. Its protein is CASSPAAGVEQYF. The chain uses TRBV9 and TRBJ2-7; 7 bases line up with TRBD2. CDR3 length equals 13 residues. The trim removed 4 bases at V and 7 bases at J, leaving 8 bases unmatched. Looked up from germline, CDR1 is SGDLS and CDR2 is YYNGEE.

The chain links TRBV6-1 to TRBJ2-3, with D tentatively TRBD1 (6 bases). Germline lookup yields CDR1 MNHNS and CDR2 SASEGT. Trimming cost V 9 bases and J 0 bases, with 16 bases left between them. CDR3 length: 15 residues. The CDR3 sequence: CASWKGERSTDTQYF. Written as DNA, the CDR3 is TGTGCCAGTTGGAAGGGGGAGAGGAGCACAGATACGCAGTATTTT.

The genes are TRBV10-3 and TRBJ2-1, with 8 nucleotides matching TRBD2. J was trimmed by 8 bases and V by 2 bases; bases with no gene match: 11. This CDR3 comprises 16 residues. Germline V gene lookup returns CDR1 ENHRY and CDR2 SYGVKD. The CDR3 region is CAISEPGTRGEDEQFF. The CDR3 region has the DNA TGTGCCATCAGTGAGCCCGGGACTAGGGGAGAGGATGAGCAGTTCTTC.

The CDR3 DNA reads TGTGCCAGCAGTGGACACCCGAGCCGATATAATGAAAAACTGTTTTTT. Translated: CASSGHPSRYNEKLFF. The rearrangement joins TRBV6-1 to TRBJ1-4; D call uncertain. The CDR3 contains 16 residues. From germline, CDR1 is MNHNS and CDR2 SASEGT. The V and J ends lost 4 bases and 4 bases respectively, with 16 bases between them.

This rearrangement joins TRBV5-4 to TRBJ2-7; TRBD2 agrees at 11 bases. Germline V lookup: CDR1 SGHNT, CDR2 YYREEE (reference sequence). V gave up 4 bases and J gave up 4 bases; unmatched junction bases: 4. The CDR3 contains 14 residues. The CDR3 sequence: CASSRVAGGYEQYF. The CDR3, as DNA: TGTGCCAGCAGCCGGGTAGCGGGAGGGTACGAGCAGTACTTC.

V gene TRBV29-1 combines with J gene TRBJ2-3; TRBD2 matches 11 bases. V dropped 4 bases and J dropped 2; count of bases not matched to a gene: 2. Germline values: CDR1 SQVTM, CDR2 ANQGSEA. The CDR3 has 14 residues. The CDR3 here is CSVVSGRATDTQYF. CDR3 coding DNA: TGCAGCGTTGTTAGCGGGAGGGCCACAGATACGCAGTATTTT.

This clone appeared once. This chain links TRBV18 with TRBJ1-1; no reliable D call. The CDR3 loop spans 13 amino acids. Germline lookup yields CDR1 KGHSH and CDR2 LQKENI. V lost 2 bases, J lost 1 base, and 5 bases lay in between. CDR3 sequence: CASSPAGNTEAFF. For the CDR3, the DNA is TGTGCCAGCTCACCAGCAGGGAACACTGAAGCTTTCTTT.

Comment on this clone: One junction end disagrees with the germline gene, perhaps due to a read error. The chain carries TRBV5-1 and TRBJ2-6, with D possibly matching TRBD2 (6 bases). This CDR3 region has 16 residues. Germline loops: CDR1 SGHRS, CDR2 YFSETQ. CDR3 DNA sequence: TGCGCCAGCAGCCTTAGGTTCGGGACTGGGGCCAACGGCCTGACTTTC. It yields the protein CASSLRFGTGANGLTF. Combining the CDR3 with reference TRBV5-1 and TRBJ2-6 gives the whole variable domain KAGVTQTPRYLIKTRGQQVTLSCSPISGHRSVSWYQQTPGQGLQFLFEYFSETQRNKGNFPGRFSGRQFSNSRSEMNVSTLELGDSALYLCASSLRFGTGANGLTFGAGSRLTVL.

The chain recombines TRBV28 with TRBJ2-2; weak D call: TRBD1 (5 bases). V lost 3 bases and J lost 7, with 15 bases in between. The CDR3 sequence is 15 residues long. The germline gives CDR1 MDHEN, CDR2 SYDVKM. CDR3 loop: CASSFTRVKIGELFF. Written as DNA, the CDR3 is TGTGCCAGCAGTTTTACCAGGGTTAAGATCGGGGAGCTGTTTTTT.

This clone occurred a few times. V gene TRBV2 combines with J gene TRBJ2-5; D possibly corresponds to TRBD1 (6 bases). Per germline, CDR1 SNHLY and CDR2 FYNNEI. V was shortened by 2 bases and J by 10 bases, with 11 bases between the two germline ends. This CDR3 contains 12 residues. DNA for the CDR3: TGTGCCAGCAGTGAATATCAGGGGATCCAGTACTTC. It yields the protein CASSEYQGIQYF.

The chain carries TRBV5-1 and TRBJ2-3; D remains ambiguous. The length of the CDR3 is 13 residues. The V and J ends lost 5 bases and 2 bases respectively, with 9 bases between them. Germline values: CDR1 SGHRS, CDR2 YFSETQ. The DNA of the CDR3 is TGCGCCAGCAGTATAACTTCCACAGATACGCAGTATTTT. Translating it yields CASSITSTDTQYF.

V usage is TRBV18 and J usage is TRBJ2-1; D not resolved. Germline values: CDR1 KGHSH, CDR2 LQKENI. The CDR3 runs to 13 residues. Trimming took off 3 bases at V and 10 bases at J, with 13 bases between the two ends. CDR3 protein: CASSPMAAVEQFF. The DNA of the CDR3 is TGTGCCAGCTCACCCATGGCTGCCGTCGAGCAGTTCTTC. Looking up the rest from reference TRBV18 and TRBJ2-1 gives the full variable domain: NAGVMQNPRHLVRRRGQEARLRCSPMKGHSHVYWYRQLPEEGLKFMVYLQKENIIDESGMPKERFSAEFPKEGPSILRIQQVVRGDSAAYFCASSPMAAVEQFFGPGTRLTVL.

The chain has TRBV11-3 and TRBJ1-3; D call uncertain. The ends were cut back, 3 bases at V and 0 bases at J, with 6 bases in the middle. From germline, CDR1 is SGHNT and CDR2 YENEEA. This CDR3 contains 14 residues. The CDR3 coding sequence is TGTGCCAGCAGCTTTCGGAGCTCTGGAAACACCATATATTTT. Its protein product is CASSFRSSGNTIYF.

This chain links TRBV11-2 with TRBJ1-1; possible D gene TRBD1, 5 bases. V was shortened by 5 bases and J by 5 bases, with 12 bases between the two germline ends. CDR1 is SGHAT, CDR2 FQNNGV, per germline. The CDR3 contains 13 residues. The CDR3 is CASSQDRGTEAFF. The DNA of the CDR3 is TGTGCCAGCAGCCAAGATAGGGGAACTGAAGCTTTCTTT. The whole variable domain, remainder taken from reference TRBV11-2 and TRBJ1-1, is EAGVAQSPRYKIIEKRQSVAFWCNPISGHATLYWYQQILGQGPKLLIQFQNNGVVDDSQLPKDRFSAERLKGVDSTLKIQPAKLEDSAVYLCASSQDRGTEAFFGQGTRLTVV.

The chain couples TRBV19 to TRBJ2-7, with 12 nucleotides matching TRBD2. Trimming took 4 bases from V and 1 from J; bases not matched to a gene: 8. Germline loops: CDR1 LNHDA, CDR2 SQIVND (reference sequence). The CDR3 loop spans 17 amino acids. CDR3 residues: CASSNVVLAGGSYEQYF. In DNA, the CDR3 is TGTGCCAGTAGTAATGTCGTACTAGCGGGAGGATCCTACGAGCAGTACTTC. The full variable domain, completed using reference TRBV19 and TRBJ2-7, is DGGITQSPKYLFRKEGQNVTLSCEQNLNHDAMYWYRQDPGQGLRLIYYSQIVNDFQKGDIAEGYSVSREKKESFPLTVTSAQKNPTAFYLCASSNVVLAGGSYEQYFGPGTRLTVT.

This clone showed up just once. The chain couples TRBV10-3 to TRBJ2-3; TRBD2 aligns across 10 bases. V lost 6 bases, J lost 5 bases, and 5 bases stayed unmatched. The CDR3 extends over 14 amino acids. Germline CDR1 and CDR2: ENHRY and SYGVKD. This chain's CDR3 is CAIRVASGRDTQYF. CDR3 nucleotides: TGTGCCATCAGGGTGGCTAGCGGGAGAGATACGCAGTATTTT.

The chain joins TRBV7-2 to TRBJ2-1, with 7 bases aligning to TRBD2. The V gene's germline CDR1 is SGHTA and CDR2 FQGNSA. V was clipped by 5 bases and J by 0 bases; unmatched bases: 4. The CDR3 has 15 amino acids. CDR3 DNA: TGTGCCAGCAGCCGGGACTACCTCTCCTACAATGAGCAGTTCTTC. This translates into CASSRDYLSYNEQFF.

This chain connects TRBV28 to TRBJ1-3; D may be TRBD1 (5 bases). Germline values: CDR1 MDHEN, CDR2 SYDVKM. The CDR3 consists of 15 residues. The V gene lost 0 bases and the J gene lost 4 bases, with 10 bases spanning the gap. DNA for the CDR3: TGTGCCAGCAGTTTATGGATGACAGCCGGAAACACCATATATTTT. This translates into CASSLWMTAGNTIYF.

The chain recombines TRBV5-1 with TRBJ2-1; 15 positions agree with TRBD2. CDR1 SGHRS and CDR2 YFSETQ come from the germline V gene. V trimming: 1 base; J trimming: 8 bases; junction bases outside the gene matches: 4. The CDR3 length is 16 residues. CDR3 amino acids: CASSLWTSGRGDEQFF. CDR3 DNA sequence: TGCGCCAGCAGCTTGTGGACTAGCGGGAGGGGTGATGAGCAGTTCTTC. The variable domain in full, with the rest retrieved from reference TRBV5-1 and TRBJ2-1, is KAGVTQTPRYLIKTRGQQVTLSCSPISGHRSVSWYQQTPGQGLQFLFEYFSETQRNKGNFPGRFSGRQFSNSRSEMNVSTLELGDSALYLCASSLWTSGRGDEQFFGPGTRLTVL.

The V call is TRBV27, the J call TRBJ1-1, with 11 bases that match TRBD1. The CDR3 totals 17 residues. J was trimmed by 0 bases and V by 6 bases; bases with no gene match: 9. Germline values: CDR1 MNHEY, CDR2 SMNVEV (reference sequence). CDR3 protein: CASRRGTGGKLNTEAFF. The CDR3 nucleotides read TGTGCCAGCAGGAGGGGGACAGGGGGGAAACTGAACACTGAAGCTTTCTTT.

V and J are TRBV2 and TRBJ1-6, with D possibly matching TRBD1 (6 bases). The CDR3 extends over 11 amino acids. The V gene lost 6 bases and the J gene lost 16 bases, with 13 bases spanning the gap. CDR1 SNHLY and CDR2 FYNNEI come from the germline V gene. The CDR3 region is CASSTDRRLHF. The CDR3 DNA is TGTGCCAGCAGCACCGACAGGAGACTCCACTTT.

The rearrangement links TRBV5-1 to TRBJ2-7, with 10 bases lining up with TRBD2. The V gene's germline CDR1 is SGHRS and CDR2 YFSETQ. This CDR3 has 16 amino acids. V lost 0 bases and J lost 3; bases outside the gene matches: 6. CDR3 coding DNA: TGCGCCAGCAGCTTGGGAGGGACTAGCGTATACTACGAGCAGTACTTC. As protein: CASSLGGTSVYYEQYF.

This clone was picked up one time. The CDR3 nucleotides read TGCGCCAGCAGCTATCGGACTAGCACAGATACGCAGTATTTT. Translated, it gives CASSYRTSTDTQYF. This chain uses TRBV5-1 with TRBJ2-3; the D gene is possibly TRBD2 (5 bases). The germline V gene encodes CDR1 SGHRS and CDR2 YFSETQ. There are 14 residues in the CDR3. V shed 3 bases and J shed 0 bases, with 8 bases lying between them.

This clone was seen a single time. The chain is built from TRBV28 and TRBJ1-2; D is unresolved. Germline V gives CDR1 MDHEN, CDR2 SYDVKM. Trimming removed 2 bases from V and 5 bases from J, with 15 bases in between. The length of the CDR3 is 15 residues. CDR3 bases: TGTGCCAGCAGTTTAGGCGGCCGTTTGGAATATGGCTACACCTTC. It yields the protein CASSLGGRLEYGYTF.

This chain joins TRBV2 and TRBJ2-3; 8 nucleotides line up with TRBD1. Germline assignment: CDR1 SNHLY and CDR2 FYNNEI. The J segment lost 4 bases and the V segment lost 6 bases, leaving 6 bases of the junction unmatched. The CDR3 length is 14 residues. The CDR3 here is CASRDRGGSDTQYF. CDR3 sequence (DNA): TGTGCCAGCAGAGACAGGGGCGGCTCAGATACGCAGTATTTT. Supplemented by reference TRBV2 and TRBJ2-3, the full variable domain reads EPEVTQTPSHQVTQMGQEVILRCVPISNHLYFYWYRQILGQKVEFLVSFYNNEISEKSEIFDDQFSVERPDGSNFTLKIRSTKLEDSAMYFCASRDRGGSDTQYFGPGTRLTVL.